This TCR beta chain was profiled in a study of T cell responses to AZD1222 COVID-19 vaccine. The data were produced by immunoSEQ multiplex PCR, yet TCRdb's version contains in-frame clones alone and is incomplete. The data show 95,000 to 110,000 clones, approximately 89% seen once. Whole-study findings and limits: CD4 TCRs associated with vaccination spanned spike, dominating at 160-218 and 743-854. Reports indicate that nearly half of spike-specific TCRs are directed at unmutated variant regions. Baseline seropositivity occurred in only six AZD1222 recipients. There were repertoire samples only from the period after the peak T cell response.

J lost 8 bases, V lost 5 bases, and 11 bases had no gene match. This CDR3 is 14 amino acids long. Germline CDR1 and CDR2: MDHEN and SYDVKM. Concerning this clone itself: Its antigen is undetermined.

Sequencing used peripheral blood, obtained 28 days after the second dose of the MenACWY control vaccine. The TCR was taken from an adult who received the MenACWY meningococcal vaccine as a control. The chain couples TRBV28 to TRBJ1-2; TRBD1 aligns across 7 bases. CDR3 in DNA: TGTGCCAGCAGTACCAAACCAACAGGGGTCGGCTACACCTTC. It codes for CASSTKPTGVGYTF.